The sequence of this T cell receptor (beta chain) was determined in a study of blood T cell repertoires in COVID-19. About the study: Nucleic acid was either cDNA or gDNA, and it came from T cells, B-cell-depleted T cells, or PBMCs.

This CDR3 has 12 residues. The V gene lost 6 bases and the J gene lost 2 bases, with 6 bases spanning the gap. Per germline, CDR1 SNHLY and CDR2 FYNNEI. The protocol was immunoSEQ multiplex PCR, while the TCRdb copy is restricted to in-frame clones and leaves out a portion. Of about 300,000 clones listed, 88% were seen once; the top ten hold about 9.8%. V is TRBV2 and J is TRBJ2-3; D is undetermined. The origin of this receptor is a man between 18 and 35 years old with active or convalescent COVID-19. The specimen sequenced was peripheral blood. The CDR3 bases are TGTGCCAGCAGCCTCCTCACAGATACGCAGTATTTT. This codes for CASSLLTDTQYF.